This T cell receptor beta chain was observed in a study of T cell responses to AZD1222 COVID-19 vaccine. Study in general: Pooling of second doses given at about 4 or about 12 weeks was done.

With 4 bases clipped from V and 2 bases from J, the junction kept 6 bases outside the gene matches. This CDR3 comprises 16 residues. From germline, CDR1 is SGHRS and CDR2 YFSETQ. As regards this clone: Its antigen is undetermined.

Sequencing was performed with immunoSEQ multiplex PCR; in TCRdb, only in-frame clones are kept and a portion is missing. The profile shows about 110,000 clones, roughly 87% of them singletons. Findings and limits, study-wide: White British people made up most donors, females outnumbered males, and clonal diversity was possibly underestimated. With two AZD1222 doses given, Spike-specific TCR breadth and depth both rose.

The V call is TRBV5-1, the J call TRBJ2-7, with 13 nucleotides matching TRBD2. The source material was peripheral blood, sampled on day 0 of AZD1222 vaccination. The clonotype was recovered from an adult in good health. CDR3 nucleotides: TGCGCCAGCAGCACCGGGACTAGCGGGGTTACCTACGAGCAGTACTTC. It encodes CASSTGTSGVTYEQYF. The whole variable domain, remainder taken from reference TRBV5-1 and TRBJ2-7, is KAGVTQTPRYLIKTRGQQVTLSCSPISGHRSVSWYQQTPGQGLQFLFEYFSETQRNKGNFPGRFSGRQFSNSRSEMNVSTLELGDSALYLCASSTGTSGVTYEQYFGPGTRLTVT.